Sequencing of this TCR beta chain was carried out in a study of post-analysis software for immune sequencing data. Study background: Recorded disease courses covered relapsing-remitting, secondary progressive and progressive-relapsing multiple sclerosis. Some patients had no subtype annotation. The study, taken as a whole, reports: F measure showed strong co-clustering of same-batch samples. Controls showed lower frequencies than patients for roughly five TRBV segments, and TRBV5-6, TRBV5-1 and TRBV20-1 were among these. In multiple sclerosis, normalized Chao1 diversity was significantly below that of controls.

Libraries were made from TCR beta cDNA, and they carried unique molecular identifiers. TCRdb reprocessed the PCR reads via MiXCR and lists one record per CDR3 protein. The repertoire holds some 700,000 distinct CDR3 sequences, 55% to 70% seen once, with around 10% in the top ten. The V gene's germline CDR1 is MNHNY and CDR2 SVGAGI (reference sequence). The CDR3 is 13 residues long. With respect to this clonotype: Its antigen is not identified.

The rearrangement uses TRBV6-6 and TRBJ2-5; D possibly corresponds to TRBD1 (6 bases). The end of the DNA is better explained by TRBJ2-7, so the J call may be wrong. Material: blood. This sequence was found in a girl aged 2 to 9 with multiple sclerosis. CDR3 in DNA: TGTGCCAGCAGTTATGCCAGGGGCCACGAGCAGTACTTC. Translated: CASSYARGHEQYF.